This is a list of T cell receptor beta chains from one sample in a study of shared clonotypes between healthy human individuals. Produced via immunoSEQ multiplex PCR; TCRdb's table is partial and in-frame only. The sample has approximately 2,200,000 clones, just over 90% seen once; the top ten hold 1.5% to 2%. The sample consisted of naive CD8+ T cells from PBMCs. The receptors derive from a man younger than 30 in good health. Some clones in this sample may be carry-over from other donors' samples. Both conserved end residues are part of each CDR3. The order of the fields is V gene, J gene, D gene, CDR3 protein, CDR3 DNA. A D gene is named only where the DNA matches it firmly.

>TRBV11-2|TRBJ2-7|NA
CASSLGTGVSYEQYF
TGTGCCAGCAGCTTGGGAACCGGGGTCTCCTACGAGCAGTACTTC
>TRBV7-9|TRBJ2-1|TRBD1
CASSERQGVSSNEQFF
TGTGCCAGCAGCGAAAGACAGGGGGTTTCGAGCAATGAGCAGTTCTTC
>TRBV6-5|TRBJ1-3|TRBD1
CASSYVTGAGNTIYF
TGTGCCAGCAGTTACGTGACAGGGGCCGGAAACACCATATATTTT
>TRBV6-5|TRBJ2-7|NA
CASSYSMLGYEQYF
TGTGCCAGCAGTTACTCGATGCTCGGTTACGAGCAGTACTTC
>TRBV13|TRBJ2-1|TRBD1
CASSLVQGEYNEQFF
TGTGCCAGCAGCTTAGTACAGGGGGAGTACAATGAGCAGTTCTTC
>TRBV11-1|TRBJ2-7|TRBD2
CASSYTSGRAYEQYF
TGTGCCAGCAGCTACACTAGCGGGAGGGCCTACGAGCAGTACTTC
>TRBV28|TRBJ2-3|NA
CASSFRIAEITDTQYF
TGTGCCAGCAGTTTTCGGATAGCGGAGATCACAGATACGCAGTATTTT
>TRBV5-1|TRBJ2-7|NA
CASSLSAAVKYEQYF
TGCGCCAGCAGCTTATCGGCGGCAGTCAAGTACGAGCAGTACTTC
>TRBV2|TRBJ1-1|NA
CASSAPRSQVEAFF
TGTGCCAGCAGTGCCCCCCGTTCCCAGGTCGAAGCTTTCTTT
>TRBV4-2|TRBJ2-7|NA
CASSQGVGSGLYEQYF
TGTGCCAGCAGCCAAGGGGTAGGGAGTGGTCTTTACGAGCAGTACTTC
>TRBV6-1|TRBJ2-5|NA
CASSPGGQWETQYF
TGTGCCAGCAGCCCGGGGGGACAATGGGAGACCCAGTACTTC